A single sample gave rise to the 8 T cell receptor beta chains below, sequenced in a study of blood T cell repertoires in COVID-19. Repertoires were generated with immunoSEQ multiplex PCR, while TCRdb's copy carries only in-frame clones and drops some. The sample yields tens of thousands of clones, roughly 78% seen once. The sample consisted of peripheral blood. The source is a woman aged 80 or older with acute or convalescent COVID-19.

The chain has TRBV11-2 and TRBJ1-6; 9 bases line up with TRBD1. CDR1 is SGHAT and CDR2 is FQNNGV in the germline V gene. This CDR3 region has 15 residues. V dropped 3 bases and J dropped 7; count of bases not matched to a gene: 4. The chain's CDR3 is CASSFGTGLNSPLHF. CDR3 sequence (DNA): TGTGCCAGCAGCTTCGGGACAGGGTTGAATTCACCCCTCCACTTT.

This chain joins TRBV2 and TRBJ2-3; TRBD2 matches at 7 bases. Germline assignment: CDR1 SNHLY and CDR2 FYNNEI. V shed 8 bases, J shed 6 bases, and the junction held 8 bases outside the gene matches. This CDR3 has 13 amino acids. The CDR3 here is CASLGGIGDTQYF. CDR3 in DNA: TGTGCCAGCTTGGGGGGGATTGGCGATACGCAGTATTTT.

The CDR3 region is CATSSLKGADTYEQYF. CDR3 sequence (DNA): TGTGCCACCAGCAGTCTCAAGGGGGCCGATACCTACGAGCAGTACTTC. This chain uses TRBV15 with TRBJ2-7; TRBD1 matches 7 bases. This CDR3 comprises 16 residues. Germline V gene sequence: CDR1 LNHNV, CDR2 YYDKDF (reference sequence). With V trimmed by 3 bases and J by 2 bases, 10 bases remained unmatched.

This clone was counted a single time. The chain employs TRBV29-1 and TRBJ1-2, with TRBD1 as a possible D gene (6 bases). Germline CDR1 and CDR2: SQVTM and ANQGSEA. The CDR3 totals 15 residues. Trimming removed 0 bases at V and 8 bases at J, with 19 bases between. The CDR3 coding sequence is TGCAGCGTTGAAGAAGGAACAGGGATTGGTATGGGCTACACCTTC. Translation: CSVEEGTGIGMGYTF.

This chain uses TRBV7-8 with TRBJ1-4; D not certain. The CDR3 covers 15 residues. The germline gives CDR1 SGHVS, CDR2 FQNEAQ. Deletions cut 6 bases from V and 4 bases from J, with 15 bases between. The CDR3 DNA sequence: TGTGCCAGCAGGGTCGGTACGGGAGGTAATGAAAAACTGTTTTTT. As protein: CASRVGTGGNEKLFF. The entire variable domain, with the rest obtained from reference TRBV7-8 and TRBJ1-4, is as follows: GAGVSQSPRYKVAKRGQDVALRCDPISGHVSLFWYQQALGQGPEFLTYFQNEAQLDKSGLPSDRFFAERPEGSVSTLKIQRTQQEDSAVYLCASRVGTGGNEKLFFGSGTQLSVL.

The gene calls are TRBV10-1 and TRBJ1-1, with unresolved D. Germline-derived CDR1 and CDR2 are WNHNN and SYGVQD (reference sequence). The CDR3 covers 15 residues. The V end was cut by 0 bases, the J end by 0 bases, with 8 bases between. CDR3 sequence reads: CASSESARVNTEAFF. CDR3 sequence (DNA): TGCGCCAGCAGTGAGTCAGCCCGGGTGAACACTGAAGCTTTCTTT.

This clone was recorded a few times. This chain links TRBV19 with TRBJ1-1; TRBD1 is a possible D gene (6 bases). The ends were cut back, 5 bases at V and 6 bases at J, with 7 bases in the middle. This CDR3 spans 11 amino acids. Germline loops: CDR1 LNHDA, CDR2 SQIVND (reference sequence). The CDR3 here is CASSRQAEAFF. As DNA, the CDR3 is TGTGCCAGTAGTCGACAGGCTGAAGCTTTCTTT.

The V call is TRBV6-5, the J call TRBJ1-6, with 10 bases matching TRBD1. Per germline, CDR1 MNHEY and CDR2 SVGAGI. With 9 bases clipped from V and 7 bases from J, the junction kept 9 bases outside the gene matches. This CDR3 region has 15 residues. The CDR3 protein is CASSSRDRGNSPLHF. CDR3 DNA: TGTGCCAGTTCAAGTCGGGACAGGGGCAATTCACCCCTCCACTTT.